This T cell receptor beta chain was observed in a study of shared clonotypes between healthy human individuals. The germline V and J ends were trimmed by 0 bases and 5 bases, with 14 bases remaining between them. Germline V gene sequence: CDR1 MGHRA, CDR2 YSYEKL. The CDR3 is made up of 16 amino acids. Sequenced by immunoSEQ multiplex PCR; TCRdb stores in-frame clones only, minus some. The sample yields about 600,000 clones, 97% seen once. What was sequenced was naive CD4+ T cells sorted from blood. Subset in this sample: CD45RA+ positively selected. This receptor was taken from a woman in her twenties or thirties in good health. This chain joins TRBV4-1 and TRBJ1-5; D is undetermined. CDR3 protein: CASSQDGLGRDQPQHF. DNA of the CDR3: TGCGCCAGCAGCCAAGATGGCCTCGGTCGGGATCAGCCCCAGCATTTT.